This TCR beta chain was found in a study of patients and donors after allogeneic stem cell transplantation. TCRdb re-called the RT-PCR reads with MiXCR, one entry per CDR3 protein. The data hold 2,500 to 3,000 distinct CDR3 sequences, with approximately 8.2% observed a single time. By share of the sample, this clonotype is medium-sized (0.01 to 0.1%). Looked up from germline, CDR1 is SGDLS and CDR2 is YYNGEE. This CDR3 has 13 amino acids. The V segment lost 3 bases and the J segment 5 bases; nucleotides outside the gene matches: 4. The specimen was blood, either unsorted or a sorted T cell fraction (not recorded which). This clonotype originated in a human donor who was either an allogeneic HSCT recipient or a stem cell or donor lymphocyte infusion donor (not recorded which). It is not recorded whose cells these are; they may come from a transplant donor. The chain carries TRBV9 and TRBJ1-1; 7 bases are a match to TRBD1. CDR3 DNA sequence: TGTGCCAGCAGCGCTGGGGGACAGACTGAAGCTTTCTTT. This sequence encodes CASSAGGQTEAFF.